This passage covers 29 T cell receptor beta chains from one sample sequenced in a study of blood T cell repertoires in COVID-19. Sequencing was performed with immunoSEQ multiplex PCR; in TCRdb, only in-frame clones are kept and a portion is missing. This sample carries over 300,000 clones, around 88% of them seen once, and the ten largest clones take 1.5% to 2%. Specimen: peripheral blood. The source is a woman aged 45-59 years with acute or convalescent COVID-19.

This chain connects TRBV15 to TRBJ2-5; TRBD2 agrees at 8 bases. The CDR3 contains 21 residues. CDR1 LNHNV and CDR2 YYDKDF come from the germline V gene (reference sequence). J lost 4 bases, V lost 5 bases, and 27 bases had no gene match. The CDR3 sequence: CATSLEELAEAFHRAPETQYF. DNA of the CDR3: TGTGCCACCAGCTTAGAAGAACTAGCGGAGGCCTTTCACCGAGCCCCAGAGACCCAGTACTTC.

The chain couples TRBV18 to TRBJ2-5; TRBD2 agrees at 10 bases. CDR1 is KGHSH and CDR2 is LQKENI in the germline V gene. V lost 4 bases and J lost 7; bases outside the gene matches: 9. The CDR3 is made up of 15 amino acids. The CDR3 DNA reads TGTGCCAGCTCACAACTAGCGGGACCCCCTTGGACCCAGTACTTC. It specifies CASSQLAGPPWTQYF.

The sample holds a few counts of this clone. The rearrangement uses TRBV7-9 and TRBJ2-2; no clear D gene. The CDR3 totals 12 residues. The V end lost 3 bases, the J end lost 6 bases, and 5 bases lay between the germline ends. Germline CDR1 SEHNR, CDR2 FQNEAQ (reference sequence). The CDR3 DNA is TGTGCCAGCAGCTTTGAGGCCGGGGAGCTGTTTTTT. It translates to CASSFEAGELFF. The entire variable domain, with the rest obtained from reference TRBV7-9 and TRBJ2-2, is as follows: DTGVSQNPRHKITKRGQNVTFRCDPISEHNRLYWYRQTLGQGPEFLTYFQNEAQLEKSRLLSDRFSAERPKGSFSTLEIQRTEQGDSAMYLCASSFEAGELFFGEGSRLTVL.

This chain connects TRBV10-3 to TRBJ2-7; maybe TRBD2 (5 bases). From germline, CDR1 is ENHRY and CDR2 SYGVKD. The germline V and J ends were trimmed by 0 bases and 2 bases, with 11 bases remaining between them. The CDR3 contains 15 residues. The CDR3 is CAISESAAATYEQYF. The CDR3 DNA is TGTGCCATCAGTGAGTCAGCGGCAGCCACCTACGAGCAGTACTTC.

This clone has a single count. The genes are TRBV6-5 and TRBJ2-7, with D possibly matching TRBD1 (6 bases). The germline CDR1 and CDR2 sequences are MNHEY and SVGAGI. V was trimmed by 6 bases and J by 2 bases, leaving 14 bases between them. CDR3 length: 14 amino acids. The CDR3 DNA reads TGTGCCAGCAGCCCGGGGACACAGACCTACGAGCAGTACTTC. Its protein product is CASSPGTQTYEQYF.

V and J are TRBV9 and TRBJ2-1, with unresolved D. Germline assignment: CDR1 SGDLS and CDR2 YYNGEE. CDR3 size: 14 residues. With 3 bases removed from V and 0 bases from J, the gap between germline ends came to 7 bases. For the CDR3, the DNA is TGTGCCAGCAGCGGAGAAAGCTCCTACAATGAGCAGTTCTTC. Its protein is CASSGESSYNEQFF.

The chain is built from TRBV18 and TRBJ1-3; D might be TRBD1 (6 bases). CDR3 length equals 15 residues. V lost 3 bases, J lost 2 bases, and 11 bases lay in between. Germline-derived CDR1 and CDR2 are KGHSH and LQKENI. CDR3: CASSPKQGPGNTIYF. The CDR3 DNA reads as TGTGCCAGCTCACCGAAACAGGGACCTGGAAACACCATATATTTT.

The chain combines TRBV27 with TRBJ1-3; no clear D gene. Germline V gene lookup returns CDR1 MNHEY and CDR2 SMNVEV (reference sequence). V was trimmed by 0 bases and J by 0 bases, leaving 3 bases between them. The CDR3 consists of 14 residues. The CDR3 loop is CASSLSLSGNTIYF. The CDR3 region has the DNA TGTGCCAGCAGTTTATCCCTCTCTGGAAACACCATATATTTT.

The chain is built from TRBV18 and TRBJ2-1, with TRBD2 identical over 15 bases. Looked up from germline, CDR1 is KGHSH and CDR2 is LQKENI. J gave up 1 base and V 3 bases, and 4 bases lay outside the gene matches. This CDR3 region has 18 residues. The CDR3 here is CASSPLGLAGGSYNEQFF. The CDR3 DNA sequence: TGTGCCAGCTCACCGCTGGGACTAGCGGGAGGTTCCTACAATGAGCAGTTCTTC.

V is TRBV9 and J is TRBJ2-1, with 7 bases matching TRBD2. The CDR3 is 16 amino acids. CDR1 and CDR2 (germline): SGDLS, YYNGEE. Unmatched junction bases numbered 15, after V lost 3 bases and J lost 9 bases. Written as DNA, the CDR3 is TGTGCCAGCAGCGCATCGAAGACTAGCTCAAAGGGTGAGCAGTTCTTC. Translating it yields CASSASKTSSKGEQFF.

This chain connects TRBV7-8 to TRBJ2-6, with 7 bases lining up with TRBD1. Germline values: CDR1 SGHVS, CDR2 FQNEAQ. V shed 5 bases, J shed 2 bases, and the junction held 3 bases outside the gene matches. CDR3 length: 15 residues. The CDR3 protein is CASSRDRAGANVLTF. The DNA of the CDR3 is TGTGCCAGCAGCCGAGACAGGGCTGGGGCCAACGTCCTGACTTTC.

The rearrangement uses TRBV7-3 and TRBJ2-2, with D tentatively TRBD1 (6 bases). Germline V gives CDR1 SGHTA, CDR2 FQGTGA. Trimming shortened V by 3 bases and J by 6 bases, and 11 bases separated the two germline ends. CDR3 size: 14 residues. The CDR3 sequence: CASSFSQGAGELFF. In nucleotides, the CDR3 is TGTGCCAGCAGCTTCTCACAGGGCGCCGGGGAGCTGTTTTTT.

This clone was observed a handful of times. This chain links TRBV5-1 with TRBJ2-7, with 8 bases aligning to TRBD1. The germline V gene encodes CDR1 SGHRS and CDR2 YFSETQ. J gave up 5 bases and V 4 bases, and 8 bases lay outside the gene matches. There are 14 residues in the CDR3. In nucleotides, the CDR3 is TGCGCCAGCAGCCCAGGGGGCGCTTCTGACGAGCAGTACTTC. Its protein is CASSPGGASDEQYF.

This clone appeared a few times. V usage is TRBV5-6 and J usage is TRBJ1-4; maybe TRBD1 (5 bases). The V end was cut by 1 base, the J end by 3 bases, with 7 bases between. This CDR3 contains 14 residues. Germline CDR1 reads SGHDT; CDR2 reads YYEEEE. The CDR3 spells CASSLTGSNEKLFF. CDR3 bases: TGTGCCAGCAGCTTGACAGGATCTAATGAAAAACTGTTTTTT.

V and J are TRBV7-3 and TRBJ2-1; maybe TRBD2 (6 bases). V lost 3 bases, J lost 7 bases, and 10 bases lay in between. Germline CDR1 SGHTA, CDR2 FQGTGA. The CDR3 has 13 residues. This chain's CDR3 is CASSLGLSNEQFF. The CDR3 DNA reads TGTGCCAGCAGCTTGGGACTCTCGAATGAGCAGTTCTTC.

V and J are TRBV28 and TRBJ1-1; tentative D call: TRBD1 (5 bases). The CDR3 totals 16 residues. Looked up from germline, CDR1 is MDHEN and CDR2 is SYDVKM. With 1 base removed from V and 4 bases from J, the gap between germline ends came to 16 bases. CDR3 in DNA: TGTGCCAGCAGTTTATACCCGGCGTCAGGGCGCACTGAAGCTTTCTTT. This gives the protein CASSLYPASGRTEAFF. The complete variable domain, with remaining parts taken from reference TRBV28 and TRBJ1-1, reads DVKVTQSSRYLVKRTGEKVFLECVQDMDHENMFWYRQDPGLGLRLIYFSYDVKMKEKGDIPEGYSVSREKKERFSLILESASTNQTSMYLCASSLYPASGRTEAFFGQGTRLTVV.

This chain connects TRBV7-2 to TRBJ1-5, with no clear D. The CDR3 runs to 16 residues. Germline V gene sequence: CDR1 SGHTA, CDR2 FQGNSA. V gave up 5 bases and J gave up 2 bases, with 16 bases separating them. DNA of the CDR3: TGTGCCAGCAGCCCTGAACCGGGTGCGGGCAATCAGCCCCAGCATTTT. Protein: CASSPEPGAGNQPQHF.

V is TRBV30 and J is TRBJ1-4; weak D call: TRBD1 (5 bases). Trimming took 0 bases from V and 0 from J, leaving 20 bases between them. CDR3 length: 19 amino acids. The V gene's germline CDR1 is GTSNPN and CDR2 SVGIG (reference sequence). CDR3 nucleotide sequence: TGTGCCTGGAGTGTTTTCAGGGACTTCAAACGTGCAACTAATGAAAAACTGTTTTTT. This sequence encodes CAWSVFRDFKRATNEKLFF. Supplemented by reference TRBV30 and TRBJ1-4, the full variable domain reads SQTIHQWPATLVQPVGSPLSLECTVEGTSNPNLYWYRQAAGRGLQLLFYSVGIGQISSEVPQNLSASRPQDRQFILSSKKLLLSDSGFYLCAWSVFRDFKRATNEKLFFGSGTQLSVL.

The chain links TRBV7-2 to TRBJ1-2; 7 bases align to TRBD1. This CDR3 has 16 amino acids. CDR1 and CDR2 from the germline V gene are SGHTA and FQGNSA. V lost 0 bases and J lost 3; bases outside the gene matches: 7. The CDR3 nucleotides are TGTGCCAGCAGCTTAGCCCGACAGGGTATGGACTATGGCTACACCTTC. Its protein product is CASSLARQGMDYGYTF.

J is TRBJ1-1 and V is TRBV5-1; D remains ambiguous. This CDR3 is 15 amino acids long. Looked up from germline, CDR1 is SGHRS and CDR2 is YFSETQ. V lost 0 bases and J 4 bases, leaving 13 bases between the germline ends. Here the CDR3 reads CASSLAGPAGTEAFF. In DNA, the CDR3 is TGCGCCAGCAGCTTGGCCGGGCCGGCGGGCACTGAAGCTTTCTTT.

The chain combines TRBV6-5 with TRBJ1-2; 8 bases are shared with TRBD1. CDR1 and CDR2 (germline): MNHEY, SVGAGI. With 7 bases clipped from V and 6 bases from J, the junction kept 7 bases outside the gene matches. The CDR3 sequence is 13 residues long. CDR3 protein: CASKAGGLDGYTF. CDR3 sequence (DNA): TGTGCCAGCAAGGCAGGGGGCCTCGATGGCTACACCTTC.

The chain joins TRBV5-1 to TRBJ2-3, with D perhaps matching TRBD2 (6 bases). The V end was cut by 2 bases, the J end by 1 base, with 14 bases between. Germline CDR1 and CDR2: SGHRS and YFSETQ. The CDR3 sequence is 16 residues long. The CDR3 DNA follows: TGCGCCAGCAGCTTTAGACTAGGAGTGGGCACAGATACGCAGTATTTT. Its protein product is CASSFRLGVGTDTQYF.

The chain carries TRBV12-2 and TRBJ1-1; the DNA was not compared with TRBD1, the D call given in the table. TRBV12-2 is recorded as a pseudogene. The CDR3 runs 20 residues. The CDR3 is CASRLARGPSPDRKNTEAFF. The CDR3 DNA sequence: TGTGCAAGTCGCTTAGCGCGTGGTCCGTCCCCGGACAGGAAGAACACTGAAGCTTTCTTT.

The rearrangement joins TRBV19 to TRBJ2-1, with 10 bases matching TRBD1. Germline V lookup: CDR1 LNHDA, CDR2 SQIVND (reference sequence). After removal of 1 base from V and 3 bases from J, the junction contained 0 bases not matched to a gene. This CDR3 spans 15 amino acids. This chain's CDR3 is CASSIGTGGYNEQFF. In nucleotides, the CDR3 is TGTGCCAGTAGTATAGGGACAGGGGGCTACAATGAGCAGTTCTTC.

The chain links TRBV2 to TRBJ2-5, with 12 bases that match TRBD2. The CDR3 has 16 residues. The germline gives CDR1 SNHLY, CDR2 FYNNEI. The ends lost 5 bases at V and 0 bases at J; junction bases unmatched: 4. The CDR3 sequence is CASSRASGRDQETQYF. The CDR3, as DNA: TGTGCCAGCAGTAGGGCTAGCGGGAGGGACCAAGAGACCCAGTACTTC.

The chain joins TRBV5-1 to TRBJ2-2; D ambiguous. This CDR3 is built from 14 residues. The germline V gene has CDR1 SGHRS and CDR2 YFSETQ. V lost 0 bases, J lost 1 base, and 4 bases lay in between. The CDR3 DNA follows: TGCGCCAGCAGCTTGGCCGTGAACACCGGGGAGCTGTTTTTT. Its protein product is CASSLAVNTGELFF.

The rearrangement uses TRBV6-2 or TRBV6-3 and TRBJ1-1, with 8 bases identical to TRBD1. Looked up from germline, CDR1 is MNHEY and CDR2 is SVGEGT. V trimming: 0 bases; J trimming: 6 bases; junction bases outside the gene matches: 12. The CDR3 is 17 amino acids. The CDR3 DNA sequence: TGTGCCAGCAGTTACTCCTGGGGACAGGTAGAAAAACCTGAAGCTTTCTTT. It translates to CASSYSWGQVEKPEAFF.

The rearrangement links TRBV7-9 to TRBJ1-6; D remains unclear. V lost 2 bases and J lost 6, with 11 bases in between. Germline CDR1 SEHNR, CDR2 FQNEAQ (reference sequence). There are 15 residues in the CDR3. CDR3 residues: CASSLLAGSNSPLHF. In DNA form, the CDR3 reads TGTGCCAGCAGCTTATTGGCAGGTTCTAATTCACCCCTCCACTTT.

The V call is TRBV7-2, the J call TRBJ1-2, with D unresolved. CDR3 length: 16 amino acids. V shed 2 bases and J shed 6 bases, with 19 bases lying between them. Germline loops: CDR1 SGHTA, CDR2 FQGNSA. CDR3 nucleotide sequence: TGTGCCAGCAGCTTAATCGTACCTCCGGGATTTGATGGCTACACCTTC. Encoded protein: CASSLIVPPGFDGYTF.